Following are 12 T cell receptor beta chains from one sample sequenced in a study of OX40 agonist ivuxolimab in advanced cancers. The data were produced by immunoSEQ multiplex PCR, yet TCRdb's version contains in-frame clones alone and is incomplete. The table has roughly 93,000 clones, roughly 94% seen once; the top ten hold 0.4% to 0.55%. The sequenced sample was CD4+ or CD8+ T cells sorted from blood, obtained in a trial of the OX40 agonist ivuxolimab. These receptor sequences come from an adult with an advanced solid tumor such as melanoma, head and neck, liver or kidney cancer.

The CDR3 DNA reads as TGTGCCAGCAGCCCCGACATCTCACTAGCCAAAAACATTCAGTACTTC. Translating it yields CASSPDISLAKNIQYF. The rearrangement uses TRBV5-4 and TRBJ2-4; D is unresolved. CDR3 length: 16 amino acids. V was trimmed by 4 bases and J by 0 bases, leaving 14 bases between them. Per the germline V gene, CDR1 is SGHNT and CDR2 is YYREEE (reference sequence).

This clone has just one count. The chain employs TRBV30 and TRBJ2-3; 8 bases fit TRBD1. CDR1 is GTSNPN and CDR2 is SVGIG in the germline V gene (reference sequence). The CDR3 is 14 amino acids. V dropped 0 bases and J dropped 1; count of bases not matched to a gene: 0. In DNA, the CDR3 is TGTGCCTGGAGTGTACAGGGGGGCACAGATACGCAGTATTTT. Residues: CAWSVQGGTDTQYF.

The rearrangement uses TRBV6-6 and TRBJ1-1; 8 nucleotides align to TRBD1. V gave up 6 bases and J gave up 2 bases; unmatched junction bases: 5. Germline CDR1 reads MNHNY; CDR2 reads SVGAGI (reference sequence). CDR3 length: 14 residues. CDR3 in DNA: TGTGCCAGCAGCCGGACAGGGAGTAACACTGAAGCTTTCTTT. This gives the protein CASSRTGSNTEAFF.

The rearrangement uses TRBV30 and TRBJ1-2; D uncertain. Germline loops: CDR1 GTSNPN, CDR2 SVGIG (reference sequence). The CDR3 totals 14 residues. Trimming took off 1 base at V and 4 bases at J, with 13 bases between the two ends. CDR3 region: CAWSAGRKGYGYTF. CDR3 nucleotide sequence: TGTGCCTGGAGTGCAGGAAGGAAGGGCTATGGCTACACCTTC.

The genes are TRBV19 and TRBJ1-4, with TRBD1 as a possible D gene (6 bases). V lost 3 bases and J 7 bases, leaving 9 bases between the germline ends. The CDR3 has 13 amino acids. CDR1 is LNHDA and CDR2 is SQIVND in the germline V gene (reference sequence). The CDR3: CASSMVRGEKLFF. The CDR3 bases are TGTGCCAGTAGTATGGTCAGGGGTGAAAAACTGTTTTTT.

This chain connects TRBV5-1 to TRBJ2-7; 7 bases map to TRBD2. With V trimmed by 4 bases and J by 4 bases, 8 bases remained unmatched. This CDR3 spans 14 amino acids. Germline V gene data show CDR1 as SGHRS and CDR2 as YFSETQ. This chain's CDR3 is CASSPSAGEYEQYF. The CDR3 DNA sequence: TGCGCCAGCAGCCCCTCGGCGGGGGAATACGAGCAGTACTTC. Full variable domain (missing parts from reference TRBV5-1 and TRBJ2-7): KAGVTQTPRYLIKTRGQQVTLSCSPISGHRSVSWYQQTPGQGLQFLFEYFSETQRNKGNFPGRFSGRQFSNSRSEMNVSTLELGDSALYLCASSPSAGEYEQYFGPGTRLTVT.

The chain joins TRBV7-9 to TRBJ1-4, with TRBD1 as a possible D gene (6 bases). The CDR3 covers 15 residues. Germline CDR1 and CDR2: SEHNR and FQNEAQ (reference sequence). V was cut by 5 bases and J by 4 bases, with 14 bases left in between. The CDR3 loop reads CASSKGGGGNEKLFF. As DNA, the CDR3 is TGTGCCAGCAGCAAAGGTGGAGGGGGTAATGAAAAACTGTTTTTT.

The rearrangement joins TRBV6-1 to TRBJ1-1; the D is unclear. CDR1 MNHNS and CDR2 SASEGT come from the germline V gene. The CDR3 covers 13 residues. The germline V and J ends were trimmed by 5 bases and 0 bases, with 7 bases remaining between them. CDR3 nucleotide sequence: TGTGCCAGCAGTTCGGGCGTGAACACTGAAGCTTTCTTT. It translates to CASSSGVNTEAFF.

This chain connects TRBV6-5 to TRBJ1-1, with D unresolved. The CDR3 is made up of 13 amino acids. Trimming removed 6 bases at V and 5 bases at J, with 13 bases between. The germline gives CDR1 MNHEY, CDR2 SVGAGI. CDR3 in DNA: TGTGCCAGCAGGGAAGGGTTAGATACTGAAGCTTTCTTT. This translates into CASREGLDTEAFF.

To note about this clone: At one end the junction does not follow the germline gene, possibly because of a read error. The genes are TRBV19 and TRBJ2-1, with TRBD1 matching over 7 bases. The CDR3 sequence is 15 residues long. Germline CDR1 and CDR2: LNHDA and SQIVND (reference sequence). The CDR3 sequence is CASSITANKGQPALF. CDR3 DNA sequence: TGTGCCAGTAGTATCACCGCCAATAAGGGACAGCCCGCTCTCTTC.

The V call is TRBV19, the J call TRBJ2-7; 8 bases align to TRBD1. The V gene end was trimmed by 8 bases and the J gene end by 7 bases; junction bases not matched to a gene: 16. CDR1 and CDR2 from the germline V gene are LNHDA and SQIVND (reference sequence). The CDR3 length is 15 residues. CDR3 in DNA: TGTGCCAGTGGGGGGCAGGGGGCTACCTCTATGGAGCAGTACTTC. It translates to CASGGQGATSMEQYF.

The chain employs TRBV5-8 and TRBJ1-6, with D possibly matching TRBD1 (6 bases). Per the germline V gene, CDR1 is SGHTS and CDR2 is YDEGEE. V lost 1 base to trimming and J lost 8 bases, with 16 bases between them. The CDR3 covers 16 residues. CDR3 DNA sequence: TGTGCCAGCAGCTTGAGGACAGTTAGGGTGGATTCACCCCTCCACTTT. It is translated as CASSLRTVRVDSPLHF.